This is a list of T cell receptor beta chains from one sample in a study of cytomegalovirus exposure and HLA in healthy donors. TCRdb's table, derived via immunoSEQ multiplex PCR, lists solely in-frame clones and lacks some. The data show roughly 97,000 clones, about three quarters seen once. Sequences were obtained from PBMCs. These receptors all come from a young woman in good health and CMV-seropositive. The CDR3 runs from the conserved cysteine through the conserved F or W. D genes are given only for firm matches. Where a row states a size, it is once, few, many or the class of an expanded clone; other rows omit it.

TGCGCCAGCAGCCAACTACAGGTCTCCTACGAGCAGTACTTC | CASSQLQVSYEQYF | NA | TRBV4-1 | NA | TRBJ2-7
TGTGCCTGGAGTGTACGTTCTTTGGGAGGGGGAGGTTCACCCCTCCACTTT | CAWSVRSLGGGGSPLHF | NA | TRBV30 | NA | TRBJ1-6
TGTGCCAGCAGTGCACGGACAGGCCGATACTCTGGGGCCAACGTCCTGACTTTC | CASSARTGRYSGANVLTF | NA | TRBV6-1 | TRBD1 | TRBJ2-6
TGTGCCAGTACCAGGGACACCAGCTCCTACAATGAGCAGTTCTTC | CASTRDTSSYNEQFF | NA | TRBV19 | NA | TRBJ2-1
TGTGCCAGTAGTATGGACAATAGCAATCAGCCCCAGCATTTT | CASSMDNSNQPQHF | NA | TRBV19 | NA | TRBJ1-5
TGTGCCAGCAGTTTGGGGGGGGCTAACTATGGCTACACCTTC | CASSLGGANYGYTF | NA | TRBV28 | NA | TRBJ1-2
TGTGCCAGCAGCTTGGGAGGGACCTACGAGCAGTACTTC | CASSLGGTYEQYF | NA | TRBV5-6 | NA | TRBJ2-7
TGTGCCAGCAGCCAGGGGAGCGGGAGTTACGAGCAGTACTTC | CASSQGSGSYEQYF | NA | TRBV4-2 | TRBD2 | TRBJ2-7
TGTGCCAGCAGCTCCCCGCGGGAACGTGGCTACACCTTC | CASSSPRERGYTF | NA | TRBV7-9 | NA | TRBJ1-2
TGTGCCTGGAGTCGGACAATGGGGCAAGAGACCCAGTACTTC | CAWSRTMGQETQYF | once | TRBV30 | NA | TRBJ2-5
TGTGCCTGGAGTTTGACTAACCACGAGCAGTACTTC | CAWSLTNHEQYF | once | TRBV30 | NA | TRBJ2-7
TGTGCCAGCAGTGCGACAGTGGTTGCCCAGCATTTT | CASSATVVAQHF | NA | TRBV2 | NA | TRBJ1-5
TGTGCCAGCAGCGCGGGACTTCTATACAATGAGCAGTTCTTC | CASSAGLLYNEQFF | NA | TRBV5-6 | NA | TRBJ2-1
TGTGCCAGCAGCCCTTCCCCGACTAGGCGGAATGAGCAGTTCTTC | CASSPSPTRRNEQFF | once | TRBV14 | NA | TRBJ2-1
TGTGCCAGCAGTGCCCGACAGGGGCCCAATTCACCCCTCCACTTT | CASSARQGPNSPLHF | NA | TRBV2 | TRBD1 | TRBJ1-6
TGTGCCAGCAGCTTGGCACCTGGACTAGCGGGAGGGTCAGGGGAGACCCAGTACTTC | CASSLAPGLAGGSGETQYF | NA | TRBV5-4 | TRBD2 | TRBJ2-5
TGCAGCGCCTCCGGGACTAGCGGGAGAGGGGGCTCCTACGAGCAGTACTTC | CSASGTSGRGGSYEQYF | NA | TRBV29-1 | TRBD2 | TRBJ2-7
TGTGCCAGCAGCAAGGGACAGGGTAGGGAGCAGTACTTC | CASSKGQGREQYF | NA | TRBV7-3 | TRBD1 | TRBJ2-7
TGCGCCAGCAGCCAAGAGCCCCCGGGTACCCGAACCCAATACAATGAGCAGTTCTTC | CASSQEPPGTRTQYNEQFF | NA | TRBV4-1 | NA | TRBJ2-1
TGTGCCAGCAGCTTGGAATCGGCAGGGGTAATCTCCGGCTACACCTTC | CASSLESAGVISGYTF | NA | TRBV5-6 | NA | TRBJ1-2
TGTGCCAGCAGTGAAGGCACCCAGCGTTCACCCCTCCACTTT | CASSEGTQRSPLHF | NA | TRBV6-1 | NA | TRBJ1-6
TGTGCCTGGAGTTGGACTAGCCCTGCTTACGAGCAGTACTTC | CAWSWTSPAYEQYF | NA | TRBV30 | TRBD2 | TRBJ2-7
TGTGCCAGCAGCTTTTGGGTCGCTAGCGGGAGAAAAGGCGGGGAGCTGTTTTTT | CASSFWVASGRKGGELFF | NA | TRBV5-6 | TRBD2 | TRBJ2-2
TGTGCCAGCAGCTTAGCGTGGCAAGACTACACCTTC | CASSLAWQDYTF | few | TRBV7-2 | NA | TRBJ1-2
TGTGCCAGCAGTCTTACCTACTTCGGTGGAAACACCATATATTTT | CASSLTYFGGNTIYF | NA | TRBV6-5 | NA | TRBJ1-3
TGCGCCAGCCGACGAGCGGGAGGGCCGAGGGAGACCCAGTACTTC | CASRRAGGPRETQYF | few | TRBV5-1 | TRBD2 | TRBJ2-5
TGCAGCGTTGCTGGGGCCTCCCGAGGTGGTGAAGCTTTCTTT | CSVAGASRGGEAFF | few | TRBV29-1 | NA | TRBJ1-1
TGTGCCAGCAGCAGACACGGGACTAGCACAGATACGCAGTATTTT | CASSRHGTSTDTQYF | NA | TRBV7-2 | NA | TRBJ2-3
TGTGCCAGCAGCTTAGTATCCTACGAGCAGTACTTC | CASSLVSYEQYF | once | TRBV11-2 | NA | TRBJ2-7
TGTGCCTGGAGTACGGGAATGAACACTGAAGCTTTCTTT | CAWSTGMNTEAFF | NA | TRBV30 | NA | TRBJ1-1
TGTGCCAGCAGTTTGTTCCGAGCCCCCATGAACACTGAAGCTTTCTTT | CASSLFRAPMNTEAFF | once | TRBV28 | NA | TRBJ1-1
TGTGCCAGCAGTTTCGAGAGCGCGAACACCGGGGAGCTGTTTTTT | CASSFESANTGELFF | NA | TRBV28 | NA | TRBJ2-2
TGTGCCAGCAGCCAAGGACTAGCGGGAGGGTACGAGCAGTACTTC | CASSQGLAGGYEQYF | few | TRBV4-2 | TRBD2 | TRBJ2-7
TGTGCCATCAGGGGACAGGGGGGCGACACTGAAGCTTTCTTT | CAIRGQGGDTEAFF | NA | TRBV10-3 | TRBD1 | TRBJ1-1
TGTGCCAGCAGCTTTACCCTCGAGCCTAGCGGGAGTAATGAGCAGTTCTTC | CASSFTLEPSGSNEQFF | NA | TRBV11-2 | TRBD2 | TRBJ2-1
TGTGCCATTGGGGGACACACGAACACCGGGGAGCTGTTTTTT | CAIGGHTNTGELFF | NA | TRBV10-3 | NA | TRBJ2-2
TGTGCCAGCATCAAAACTAGCGGAGGGGGGCCCCAGTACTTC | CASIKTSGGGPQYF | NA | TRBV6-6 | TRBD2 | TRBJ2-5
TGTGCCAACTCGGGGACATTATACACCGGGGAGCTGTTTTTT | CANSGTLYTGELFF | few | TRBV27 | NA | TRBJ2-2
TGTGCCAGCAGCTTAGACTTAGAGGCTGAAGCTTTCTTT | CASSLDLEAEAFF | few | TRBV7-9 | NA | TRBJ1-1
TGTGCCAGTGCGCGGCTAGCTACAGATACGCAGTATTTT | CASARLATDTQYF | NA | TRBV27 | NA | TRBJ2-3
TGTGCCAGCAGCGTATCCACGGGGTACATTCAGTACTTC | CASSVSTGYIQYF | NA | TRBV9 | NA | TRBJ2-4
TGTGCCAGTACCCCCGGGACAGGGCGTGCCTCACCCCTCCACTTT | CASTPGTGRASPLHF | NA | TRBV19 | TRBD1 | TRBJ1-6
TGTGCCAGCAGCTTGGACTACTACGAGCAGTACTTC | CASSLDYYEQYF | NA | TRBV5-6 | NA | TRBJ2-7
TGTGCCAGCAGTAGCAGGGGGGTAAACTACGAGCAGTACTTC | CASSSRGVNYEQYF | NA | TRBV27 | NA | TRBJ2-7
TGTGCCAGTAGAGACAGGGGGAATTCACCCCTCCACTTT | CASRDRGNSPLHF | NA | TRBV2 | TRBD1 | TRBJ1-6
TGTGCCAGCAGCTACGGGACAGCACAAGAGACCCAGTACTTC | CASSYGTAQETQYF | NA | TRBV7-9 | TRBD1 | TRBJ2-5
TGCGCCAGCAGTGACCTAGGGACAGGGAGACGAGAGCAGTACTTC | CASSDLGTGRREQYF | NA | TRBV10-2 | TRBD1 | TRBJ2-7
TGTGCCAGCAGCTGGCAGGGGGATGATACGCAGTATTTT | CASSWQGDDTQYF | NA | TRBV5-4 | TRBD1 | TRBJ2-3